This T cell receptor (beta chain) is drawn from a study of T cell repertoires in aging, cancer and after chemotherapy. Study summary: Pre- and post-chemotherapy samples were paired from glioblastoma patients treated with temozolomide-based therapy.

The template was genomic DNA from peripheral blood, not RNA. As regards this clonotype: What it binds is not known.

The CDR3 is 14 residues long. Germline V CDR1 and CDR2: LNHDA, SQIVND (reference sequence). Between the trimmed V and J ends, which lost 4 bases and 0 bases, there was a span of 9 bases. A mixed TRB-A/B primer pool amplified rearranged TRB by multiplex touch-down PCR. TCRdb re-analysed the multiplex PCR reads in MiXCR, keeping a single row per CDR3 protein. The sample carries over a thousand distinct CDR3 sequences, 22% recorded once. Study-level points and caveats: Immunological memory after chemotherapy cannot be judged from the repertoire data. In each cancer cohort, median generation probability increased across chemotherapy, suggesting thymic output rebounded.

The sequence was obtained from a human donor with a solid tumor. The sequenced material came from blood. This chain uses TRBV19 with TRBJ1-1; D is uncertain. The CDR3 here is CASSRRAVNTEAFF. CDR3 bases: TGTGCCAGTAGTAGGCGGGCGGTGAACACTGAAGCTTTCTTT. The entire variable domain, with the rest obtained from reference TRBV19 and TRBJ1-1, is as follows: DGGITQSPKYLFRKEGQNVTLSCEQNLNHDAMYWYRQDPGQGLRLIYYSQIVNDFQKGDIAEGYSVSREKKESFPLTVTSAQKNPTAFYLCASSRRAVNTEAFFGQGTRLTVV.